These 24 T cell receptor beta chains came from one sample sequenced in a study of cytomegalovirus exposure and HLA in healthy donors. TCRdb's copy holds only in-frame clones and misses some; the assay was immunoSEQ multiplex PCR. The sample has roughly 250,000 clones, about 87% seen once; the top ten hold less than 3%. The sequenced sample was PBMCs. These receptors were taken from a man aged 18 to 30 in good health and CMV-seronegative.

This chain connects TRBV4-3 to TRBJ1-2; TRBD1 is a possible D gene (5 bases). From germline, CDR1 is LGHNA and CDR2 YSLEER. This CDR3 comprises 16 residues. V was cut by 0 bases and J by 4 bases, with 15 bases left in between. The CDR3 DNA reads as TGCGCCAGCAGCCAAGACCGTCAGGGTTCCGCCTATGGCTACACCTTC. It codes for CASSQDRQGSAYGYTF.

The chain joins TRBV4-3 to TRBJ1-2; D ambiguous. Germline V lookup: CDR1 LGHNA, CDR2 YSLEER. The CDR3 is 15 residues long. V lost 0 bases, J lost 8 bases, and 16 bases lay in between. CDR3 sequence reads: CASSQDLGSRAGYTF. CDR3 coding DNA: TGCGCCAGCAGCCAAGATCTCGGGTCCCGAGCGGGCTACACCTTC.

The chain uses TRBV9 and TRBJ1-3; 9 bases match TRBD1. The CDR3 runs to 13 residues. Germline trimming cut 6 bases from V and 5 bases from J; bases unmatched to any gene: 3. The V gene's germline CDR1 is SGDLS and CDR2 YYNGEE. In DNA form, the CDR3 reads TGTGCCAGCACCGGGACAGGGAGAAACACCATATATTTT. Translated, it gives CASTGTGRNTIYF.

This clone has just one count. This sequence joins TRBV7-9 and TRBJ2-1; 9 bases line up with TRBD2. Germline trimming cut 5 bases from V and 5 bases from J; bases unmatched to any gene: 13. CDR3 length: 17 residues. Germline V lookup: CDR1 SEHNR, CDR2 FQNEAQ (reference sequence). CDR3 in amino acids: CASSPSSGGTYNNEQFF. CDR3 coding DNA: TGTGCCAGCAGCCCCTCAAGCGGGGGGACCTATAACAATGAGCAGTTCTTC.

J is TRBJ2-7 and V is TRBV27; D unresolved. Germline V lookup: CDR1 MNHEY, CDR2 SMNVEV (reference sequence). The V and J ends lost 4 bases and 2 bases respectively, with 12 bases between them. This CDR3 is built from 14 residues. This CDR3 is CASSSVIGAYEQYF. The CDR3 nucleotides read TGTGCCAGCAGTTCCGTTATAGGAGCCTACGAGCAGTACTTC.

This rearrangement joins TRBV6-5 to TRBJ2-2; D may be TRBD1 (6 bases). Trimming stripped 10 bases from V and 1 base from J, with 16 bases between. Germline assignment: CDR1 MNHEY and CDR2 SVGAGI. The CDR3 covers 15 residues. CDR3 nucleotides: TGTGCCATCCCAGGTGGGGGACAGAACACCGGGGAGCTGTTTTTT. Amino acids: CAIPGGGQNTGELFF.

The CDR3 loop reads CASGSEGWETQYF. CDR3 nucleotides: TGCGCCAGCGGCTCGGAGGGCTGGGAGACCCAGTACTTC. The chain carries TRBV5-1 and TRBJ2-5, with a tentative D call TRBD2 (6 bases). CDR1 is SGHRS and CDR2 is YFSETQ in the germline V gene. Deletions cut 7 bases from V and 5 bases from J, with 15 bases between. There are 13 residues in the CDR3.

CDR3 coding DNA: TGCAGCGTGGGAGTAGGGCCGGAAGCTTTCTTT. Encoded protein: CSVGVGPEAFF. V and J are TRBV29-1 and TRBJ1-1; D remains unclear. Germline V gene data show CDR1 as SQVTM and CDR2 as ANQGSEA. This CDR3 is 11 amino acids long. V was trimmed by 6 bases and J by 8 bases, leaving 13 bases between them. Together with reference TRBV29-1 and TRBJ1-1, the CDR3 gives the full variable domain: SAVISQKPSRDICQRGTSLTIQCQVDSQVTMMFWYRQQPGQSLTLIATANQGSEATYESGFVIDKFPISRPNLTFSTLTVSNMSPEDSSIYLCSVGVGPEAFFGQGTRLTVV.

As DNA, the CDR3 is TGTGCCACTCGGACGGGGAACCCCTCCTACGAGCAGTACTTC. This codes for CATRTGNPSYEQYF. This chain links TRBV6-5 with TRBJ2-7; a possible D gene is TRBD2 (5 bases). CDR1 and CDR2 from the germline V gene are MNHEY and SVGAGI. This CDR3 contains 14 residues. V dropped 10 bases and J dropped 0 bases, with 16 bases sitting between them.

This chain links TRBV7-8 with TRBJ1-5; D might be TRBD1 (6 bases). V gave up 1 base and J gave up 3 bases, with 13 bases separating them. CDR3 length: 16 residues. The germline V gene encodes CDR1 SGHVS and CDR2 FQNEAQ. CDR3 DNA sequence: TGTGCCAGCAGCTTAGAGGGCAGGGGAAACAATCAGCCCCAGCATTTT. It translates to CASSLEGRGNNQPQHF.

The rearrangement links TRBV21-1 to TRBJ2-7; the D call in the table, TRBD1, was not verified against the DNA. TRBV21-1 has pseudogene status. This CDR3 spans 17 amino acids. The CDR3 region has the DNA TGTGCCAGCAGCAAAGCGCTTTTGGGACAGGATTCCTACGAGCAGTACTTC. Protein: CASSKALLGQDSYEQYF.

This chain connects TRBV27 to TRBJ1-2, with 9 bases lining up with TRBD1. This CDR3 has 16 residues. Germline lookup yields CDR1 MNHEY and CDR2 SMNVEV (reference sequence). The ends lost 1 base at V and 6 bases at J; junction bases unmatched: 9. CDR3 DNA sequence: TGTGCCAGCAGTTTATTAGTGGACAGGGGACGGAATGGCTACACCTTC. Encoded protein: CASSLLVDRGRNGYTF.

The sample holds a few counts of this clone. This sequence joins TRBV10-1 and TRBJ1-2, with D maybe TRBD1 (5 bases). Deletions cut 6 bases from V and 5 bases from J, with 10 bases between. The germline V gene has CDR1 WNHNN and CDR2 SYGVQD (reference sequence). The CDR3 has 12 residues. CDR3 loop: CASSDSSYGYTF. Here the CDR3 DNA reads TGCGCCAGCAGCGACAGCTCTTATGGCTACACCTTC.

The rearrangement links TRBV27 to TRBJ1-4, with a possible D match to TRBD1 (6 bases). Trimming pared 2 bases from V and 0 bases from J, leaving 13 bases between. Germline V gene sequence: CDR1 MNHEY, CDR2 SMNVEV (reference sequence). This CDR3 contains 17 residues. The CDR3 sequence: CASSLGGSPATNEKLFF. CDR3 sequence (DNA): TGTGCCAGCAGTTTAGGGGGCTCCCCAGCAACTAATGAAAAACTGTTTTTT.

The rearrangement joins TRBV4-3 to TRBJ2-2; no firm D call. V was trimmed by 1 base and J by 6 bases, leaving 15 bases between them. This CDR3 contains 16 residues. The germline V gene has CDR1 LGHNA and CDR2 YSLEER. CDR3 DNA: TGCGCCAGCAGCCAAGGTCGTCTAGTTCTCCCCGGGGAGCTGTTTTTT. Translating it yields CASSQGRLVLPGELFF.

This chain links TRBV30 with TRBJ2-1, with 12 bases lining up with TRBD2. J gave up 15 bases and V 2 bases, and 11 bases lay outside the gene matches. In germline, CDR1 is GTSNPN, CDR2 SVGIG (reference sequence). The CDR3 totals 14 residues. Here the CDR3 DNA reads TGTGCCTGGAGTAGGACTAGCGGGGAGCTCGGTTTGTTCTTC. This encodes CAWSRTSGELGLFF.

This rearrangement joins TRBV2 to TRBJ2-3; 9 bases agree with TRBD2. The CDR3 has 16 amino acids. The V and J ends lost 8 bases and 6 bases, in that order; junction bases with no gene match: 15. Per germline, CDR1 SNHLY and CDR2 FYNNEI. In DNA form, the CDR3 reads TGTGCCAGCCTGCTTGAACCGGGACTAGCCTCGGATACGCAGTATTTT. It encodes CASLLEPGLASDTQYF.

V gene TRBV28 combines with J gene TRBJ2-1; 7 bases align to TRBD1. The germline V gene has CDR1 MDHEN and CDR2 SYDVKM. The junction had 15 bases not matched to a gene; V was cut back by 11 bases and J by 8 bases. This CDR3 contains 14 residues. CDR3 in DNA: TGTGCCGGACAAAAACAGGGGAGTAGGGATGAGCAGTTCTTC. This sequence encodes CAGQKQGSRDEQFF.

The chain joins TRBV4-2 to TRBJ2-5; 7 nucleotides match TRBD2. Looked up from germline, CDR1 is LGHNA and CDR2 is YNFKEQ. J lost 7 bases, V lost 4 bases, and 12 bases had no gene match. The CDR3 length is 15 residues. The CDR3 protein is CASSLTGRPRGTQYF. For the CDR3, the DNA is TGTGCCAGCAGCCTAACCGGGAGGCCCAGAGGGACCCAGTACTTC.

V and J are TRBV7-9 and TRBJ2-7; weak D call: TRBD2 (5 bases). V was shortened by 4 bases and J by 7 bases, with 11 bases between the two germline ends. Germline-derived CDR1 and CDR2 are SEHNR and FQNEAQ (reference sequence). This CDR3 spans 12 amino acids. CDR3 residues: CASSYGKLEQYF. The CDR3 nucleotides read TGTGCCAGCAGCTACGGGAAGCTTGAGCAGTACTTC.

This chain uses TRBV4-1 with TRBJ2-5; 7 positions agree with TRBD2. This CDR3 is 15 amino acids long. The ends lost 1 base at V and 6 bases at J; junction bases unmatched: 8. CDR1 MGHRA and CDR2 YSYEKL come from the germline V gene. The CDR3 coding sequence is TGCGCCAGCAGCCAAGGGGCGGGAGAGGGGCAGACCCAGTACTTC. Protein: CASSQGAGEGQTQYF.

A single count supports this clone. The rearrangement links TRBV18 to TRBJ2-7; D gene ambiguous. Germline-derived CDR1 and CDR2 are KGHSH and LQKENI. The CDR3 has 14 residues. V was clipped by 5 bases and J by 3 bases, with 14 bases between them. CDR3 sequence reads: CASSSESPVYEQYF. The CDR3 nucleotides read TGTGCCAGCTCAAGTGAAAGTCCGGTCTACGAGCAGTACTTC.

J is TRBJ1-1 and V is TRBV7-2; perhaps TRBD1 as D (6 bases). The germline V gene encodes CDR1 SGHTA and CDR2 FQGNSA. The CDR3 loop spans 13 amino acids. Trimming stripped 0 bases from V and 9 bases from J, with 11 bases between. CDR3 protein: CASSLAEQGKAFF. The CDR3 DNA follows: TGTGCCAGCAGCTTAGCAGAACAGGGAAAAGCTTTCTTT. The whole variable domain, filled in from reference TRBV7-2 and TRBJ1-1, reads GAGVSQSPSNKVTEKGKDVELRCDPISGHTALYWYRQSLGQGLEFLIYFQGNSAPDKSGLPSDRFSAERTGGSVSTLTIQRTQQEDSAVYLCASSLAEQGKAFFGQGTRLTVV.

This clone was seen once. The rearrangement links TRBV18 to TRBJ2-7; 11 nucleotides match TRBD1. This CDR3 comprises 14 residues. J lost 7 bases, V lost 6 bases, and 8 bases had no gene match. Germline V gives CDR1 KGHSH, CDR2 LQKENI. CDR3 nucleotides: TGTGCCAGCTCCCCTGGACAGGGGGCGAGAGAGCAGTACTTC. Translated: CASSPGQGAREQYF.